The 25 T cell receptor beta chains below were found in one sample sequenced in a study of T cell responses to AZD1222 COVID-19 vaccine. The data were produced by immunoSEQ multiplex PCR, yet TCRdb's version contains in-frame clones alone and is incomplete. Seen here are some 45,000 clones, 90% observed once, and the top ten hold about 36%. The sequencing here drew on peripheral blood, taken 28 days after the second AZD1222 dose. The receptors shown here come from an adult who received the AZD1222 COVID-19 vaccine.

The gene calls are TRBV19 and TRBJ1-5; TRBD1 might be the D (5 bases). V shed 1 base and J shed 3 bases, with 10 bases lying between them. The CDR3 totals 15 residues. The germline V gene encodes CDR1 LNHDA and CDR2 SQIVND (reference sequence). The CDR3 spells CASSIVRGTNQPQHF. The CDR3 nucleotides are TGTGCCAGTAGTATAGTTAGGGGCACCAATCAGCCCCAGCATTTT.

V and J are TRBV3-1 (or the pseudogene TRBV3-2) and TRBJ1-3; D gene unclear. The CDR3 runs 16 residues. Germline V gives CDR1 LGHDT, CDR2 YNNKEL (reference sequence). V was cut by 1 base and J by 1 base, with 11 bases left in between. The CDR3 DNA is TGTGCCAGCAGCCAAGGGGGTATGGGTTCTGGAAACACCATATATTTT. This sequence encodes CASSQGGMGSGNTIYF.

The genes are TRBV7-2 and TRBJ2-7; 9 bases fit TRBD1. The CDR3 is 15 residues long. The germline V gene encodes CDR1 SGHTA and CDR2 FQGNSA. J was trimmed by 4 bases and V by 5 bases; bases with no gene match: 9. The CDR3: CASSLGQGFTYEQYF. DNA for the CDR3: TGTGCCAGCAGCCTGGGACAGGGTTTTACTTACGAGCAGTACTTC.

The V and J genes are TRBV2 and TRBJ1-2; D ambiguous. Per the germline V gene, CDR1 is SNHLY and CDR2 is FYNNEI. V lost 10 bases and J lost 3, with 15 bases in between. CDR3 length: 13 amino acids. This CDR3 reads CATLNPRDYGYTF. The CDR3 coding sequence is TGTGCCACCCTAAACCCCCGAGACTATGGCTACACCTTC.

This rearrangement joins TRBV19 to TRBJ1-2; 7 bases match TRBD1. V was clipped by 7 bases and J by 4 bases; unmatched bases: 3. The CDR3 contains 12 residues. Germline CDR1 is LNHDA and CDR2 is SQIVND (reference sequence). The CDR3 sequence is CASTEGAYGYTF. CDR3 nucleotide sequence: TGTGCCAGTACTGAGGGGGCCTATGGCTACACCTTC.

This clone has just one count. The rearrangement joins TRBV7-6 to TRBJ1-6, with TRBD1 identical over 8 bases. CDR3 length: 15 residues. Per germline, CDR1 SGHVS and CDR2 FNYEAQ. V lost 4 bases and J lost 4; bases outside the gene matches: 3. As DNA, the CDR3 is TGTGCCAGCAGCTCAAGACAGGGGTATAATTCACCCCTCCACTTT. It is translated as CASSSRQGYNSPLHF.

The chain employs TRBV30 and TRBJ1-2, with no clear D. V lost 1 base and J lost 6, with 9 bases in between. Per the germline V gene, CDR1 is GTSNPN and CDR2 is SVGIG (reference sequence). CDR3 length: 12 amino acids. The CDR3 protein is CAWSARGDGYTF. The CDR3 nucleotides are TGTGCCTGGAGTGCCCGCGGGGATGGCTACACCTTC. The full variable domain, in which reference TRBV30 and TRBJ1-2 provide the parts outside the CDR3, is SQTIHQWPATLVQPVGSPLSLECTVEGTSNPNLYWYRQAAGRGLQLLFYSVGIGQISSEVPQNLSASRPQDRQFILSSKKLLLSDSGFYLCAWSARGDGYTFGSGTRLTVV.

The chain recombines TRBV15 with TRBJ1-1; 7 bases fit TRBD1. This CDR3 has 13 residues. With V trimmed by 6 bases and J by 6 bases, 7 bases remained unmatched. Germline V CDR1 and CDR2: LNHNV, YYDKDF (reference sequence). The CDR3 region is CATSRQGVSEAFF. CDR3 nucleotides: TGTGCCACCAGTCGACAGGGTGTCTCTGAAGCTTTCTTT.

The chain joins TRBV5-1 to TRBJ1-2, with D tentatively TRBD1 (6 bases). V lost 3 bases, J lost 7 bases, and 16 bases lay in between. CDR3 size: 14 residues. From germline, CDR1 is SGHRS and CDR2 YFSETQ. Here the CDR3 reads CASSWRGDMSGYTF. As DNA, the CDR3 is TGCGCCAGCAGCTGGAGGGGGGACATGTCTGGCTACACCTTC.

The chain links TRBV15 to TRBJ2-7; no firm D call. Germline values: CDR1 LNHNV, CDR2 YYDKDF (reference sequence). CDR3 length: 14 amino acids. The V end lost 4 bases, the J end lost 0 bases, and 10 bases lay between the germline ends. DNA for the CDR3: TGTGCCACCAGCACGAGACTGCACTCCTACGAGCAGTACTTC. It encodes CATSTRLHSYEQYF.

The V and J genes are TRBV10-1 and TRBJ2-3, with 8 positions matching TRBD2. CDR1 WNHNN and CDR2 SYGVQD come from the germline V gene (reference sequence). With V trimmed by 4 bases and J by 0 bases, 6 bases remained unmatched. The CDR3 covers 16 residues. DNA for the CDR3: TGCGCCAGCAGTGTTCTAGCGGGCCTGAGCACAGATACGCAGTATTTT. This gives the protein CASSVLAGLSTDTQYF.

This sequence joins TRBV11-2 and TRBJ1-3; unclear D gene. This CDR3 has 13 amino acids. In germline, CDR1 is SGHAT, CDR2 FQNNGV. Deletions cut 1 base from V and 6 bases from J, with 7 bases between. The CDR3 loop reads CASSLVSENTIYF. In DNA form, the CDR3 reads TGTGCCAGCAGCTTAGTATCGGAAAACACCATATATTTT. Full variable domain (rest looked up from reference TRBV11-2 and TRBJ1-3): EAGVAQSPRYKIIEKRQSVAFWCNPISGHATLYWYQQILGQGPKLLIQFQNNGVVDDSQLPKDRFSAERLKGVDSTLKIQPAKLEDSAVYLCASSLVSENTIYFGEGSWLTVV.

The gene calls are TRBV10-3 and TRBJ1-2; 9 bases line up with TRBD1. This CDR3 is built from 12 residues. The germline gives CDR1 ENHRY, CDR2 SYGVKD. The V segment lost 8 bases and the J segment 6 bases; nucleotides outside the gene matches: 4. CDR3 bases: TGTGCCATCCACAACAGGGGGCATGGCTACACCTTC. Protein sequence: CAIHNRGHGYTF.

This chain uses TRBV5-4 with TRBJ2-7, with D possibly matching TRBD2 (5 bases). CDR1 SGHNT and CDR2 YYREEE come from the germline V gene (reference sequence). V was clipped by 2 bases and J by 2 bases, with 11 bases between them. The CDR3 covers 14 residues. CDR3: CASSFYKGAYEQYF. The CDR3 DNA reads TGTGCCAGCAGCTTTTATAAGGGAGCCTACGAGCAGTACTTC.

A single count supports this clone. The chain has TRBV24-1 and TRBJ1-5; a weak D match, TRBD1 (6 bases). Germline CDR1 is KGHDR and CDR2 is SFDVKD. V dropped 7 bases and J dropped 7 bases, with 16 bases sitting between them. The CDR3 runs to 14 residues. The CDR3 DNA reads TGTGCCACCAGCGACGCAGGGGCCGGGCAGCCCCAGCATTTT. The encoded protein is CATSDAGAGQPQHF.

The chain carries TRBV21-1 and TRBJ2-7. TRBV21-1 is recorded as a pseudogene. There are 15 residues in the CDR3. The CDR3 coding sequence is TGTGCCAGCAGCACCCGGACCATTACTTCCTACGAGCAGTACTTC. It is translated as CASSTRTITSYEQYF.

This clone appeared once. The rearrangement links TRBV10-2 to TRBJ2-7; 9 bases align to TRBD2. The CDR3 sequence is 14 residues long. Germline values: CDR1 WSHSY, CDR2 SAAADI. V was clipped by 6 bases and J by 2 bases; unmatched bases: 5. Written as DNA, the CDR3 is TGCGCCAGCAGCGCCGAGCGGGGGGCCTACGAGCAGTACTTC. Residues: CASSAERGAYEQYF.

The rearrangement uses TRBV5-6 and TRBJ2-1, with D possibly being TRBD1 (6 bases). V lost 3 bases and J 13 bases, leaving 11 bases between the germline ends. Per the germline V gene, CDR1 is SGHDT and CDR2 is YYEEEE. This CDR3 comprises 11 residues. Here the CDR3 reads CASSSRDKQFF. CDR3 in DNA: TGTGCCAGCAGCTCGAGGGACAAACAGTTCTTC.

V gene TRBV5-1 combines with J gene TRBJ2-5; 7 bases line up with TRBD2. Germline V gene lookup returns CDR1 SGHRS and CDR2 YFSETQ. V was clipped by 4 bases and J by 5 bases; unmatched bases: 5. The CDR3 covers 13 residues. The CDR3 bases are TGCGCCAGCAGCCCGGACGGGGGGGAGACCCAGTACTTC. Translating it yields CASSPDGGETQYF.

The chain links TRBV29-1 to TRBJ1-5; the D is unclear. Germline V lookup: CDR1 SQVTM, CDR2 ANQGSEA. V was cut by 6 bases and J by 3 bases, with 9 bases left in between. This CDR3 has 12 amino acids. In nucleotides, the CDR3 is TGCAGCGTCCACGATGACAATCAGCCCCAGCATTTT. The encoded protein is CSVHDDNQPQHF.

V and J are TRBV19 and TRBJ2-5, with a possible D match to TRBD2 (5 bases). This CDR3 is 13 amino acids long. Trimming stripped 8 bases from V and 5 bases from J, with 15 bases between. Looked up from germline, CDR1 is LNHDA and CDR2 is SQIVND (reference sequence). CDR3 nucleotide sequence: TGTGCCAGTCGTAGCGTAGGTGGGGAGACCCAGTACTTC. It codes for CASRSVGGETQYF.

The chain employs TRBV3-1 (or the pseudogene TRBV3-2) and TRBJ2-7, with D possibly matching TRBD2 (5 bases). V was trimmed by 2 bases and J by 6 bases, leaving 14 bases between them. The V gene's germline CDR1 is LGHDT and CDR2 YNNKEL (reference sequence). CDR3 length: 14 amino acids. The CDR3 DNA reads TGTGCCAGCAGCCAAACCAGCGGTCAGGCCGAGCAGTACTTC. Protein: CASSQTSGQAEQYF.

The chain recombines TRBV12-3 or TRBV12-4 with TRBJ1-6; D not certain. V was pared by 2 bases and J by 8 bases, with 4 bases between. The CDR3 length is 12 residues. The CDR3 DNA reads TGTGCCAGCAGTTTAAATTATTCACCCCTCCACTTT. Its translation: CASSLNYSPLHF.

This clone was found once. The chain carries TRBV3-1 (or the pseudogene TRBV3-2) and TRBJ2-2; tentatively, D is TRBD2 (6 bases). V was shortened by 3 bases and J by 5 bases, with 13 bases between the two germline ends. This CDR3 region has 15 residues. Looked up from germline, CDR1 is LGHDT and CDR2 is YNNKEL (reference sequence). CDR3 sequence: CASSQTPAGTGELFF. CDR3 nucleotides: TGTGCCAGCAGCCAGACCCCCGCGGGGACCGGGGAGCTGTTTTTT.

In this sample, this clone turned up once. The chain carries TRBV28 and TRBJ1-1, with D hard to call. V gave up 1 base and J gave up 4 bases, with 7 bases separating them. From germline, CDR1 is MDHEN and CDR2 SYDVKM. The CDR3 has 13 amino acids. CDR3 protein: CASSLSVGTEAFF. The CDR3, as DNA: TGTGCCAGCAGTTTATCAGTCGGCACTGAAGCTTTCTTT. The whole variable domain, remainder taken from reference TRBV28 and TRBJ1-1, is DVKVTQSSRYLVKRTGEKVFLECVQDMDHENMFWYRQDPGLGLRLIYFSYDVKMKEKGDIPEGYSVSREKKERFSLILESASTNQTSMYLCASSLSVGTEAFFGQGTRLTVV.